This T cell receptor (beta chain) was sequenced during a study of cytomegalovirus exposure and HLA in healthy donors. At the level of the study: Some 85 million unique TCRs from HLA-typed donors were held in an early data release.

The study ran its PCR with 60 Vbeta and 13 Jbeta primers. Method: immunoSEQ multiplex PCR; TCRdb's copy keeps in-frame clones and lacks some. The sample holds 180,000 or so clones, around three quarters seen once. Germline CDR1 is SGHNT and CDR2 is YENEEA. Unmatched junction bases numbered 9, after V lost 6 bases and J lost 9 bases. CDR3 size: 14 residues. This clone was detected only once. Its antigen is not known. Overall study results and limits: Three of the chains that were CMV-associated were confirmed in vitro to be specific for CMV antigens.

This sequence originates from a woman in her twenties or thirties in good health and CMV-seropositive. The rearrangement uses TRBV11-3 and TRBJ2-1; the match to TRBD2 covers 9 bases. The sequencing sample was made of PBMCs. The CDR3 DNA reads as TGTGCCAGCAGGGAGGGCGGGGGGGTCGGTGAGCAGTTCTTC. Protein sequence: CASREGGGVGEQFF.